This TCR beta chain was recovered during a study of human T cells and chemical hapten exposure (dated by TCRdb to the early 2020s). Describing the broader study: For sensitization, 2% DPC in acetone was applied to a 2 cm by 2 cm area of upper inner arm skin. Weekly therapeutic DPC doses were additionally applied to the scalp of patients throughout the roughly 24-week study period. Patch testing was performed on the upper back with Finn chambers containing 0.01% DPC, and the patch tests were scored after 6 days according to International Contact Dermatitis Research Group standards. Alopecia areata with under or over 50% scalp involvement, alopecia totalis and alopecia universalis were represented in the patient cohort, which was mostly female. Libraries were pooled for sequencing, and per-sample TCR yields varied mainly because of small differences in library volumes within the pool. Peripheral blood TCR repertoire changes were tracked in vivo in alopecia patients during primary and secondary sensitization to the hapten diphenylcyclopropenone (DPC). Blood samples were taken from patients before sensitization (week 0) and then at 2, 6 and about 24 weeks after DPC sensitization. Nearly 30 alopecia patients gave blood for TCR sequencing at one to four time points (pre-sensitization, 2, 6 and 24 weeks). Here is what the overall study found, with its caveats: Significantly more large CDR3 similarity clusters were formed by expanded TCRs than by pre-sensitization or healthy control sets, consistent with antigen-driven responses. The number of PT1 expanded TCRs positively correlated with patch test score, significant at thresholds 8, 16 and 32 but not 4. The number of TCRs above 1 in 1000 frequency did not change with DPC sensitization; there was no evidence of global repertoire structure alterations. After repeated subsampling, the strength of the expansion versus patch-test correlation and the threshold at which it became significant changed. Because every patient had alopecia, a presumed autoimmune disease, the patients' immune response might differ from that of healthy individuals.

This clonotype was observed at least ten times. No cognate antigen has been identified for it. Base qualities are missing; no much larger clone stands one base away. CDR1 and CDR2, per the germline V gene, are SQVTM and ANQGSEA. The CDR3 runs 13 amino acids, cysteine and phenylalanine included. CDR3 DNA is the only sequence kept; it has 39 bases, read in frame from the first base. The trim is 3 bases for V and 7 bases for J, with a gap of 13 bases between the germline ends. Library creation used RACE. Instrument used: NextSeq 500. During library preparation, unique molecular identifiers were attached to individual cDNA molecules so that TCRs could be counted quantitatively and reproducibly. From each blood RNA sample, both TCR alpha and TCR beta chains were sequenced. Processing in the source paper ran as follows. The median number of TCRs per sample was over 95,000, ranging from about 23,224 to 690,600. V, J and CDR3 annotation of the TCR reads was carried out using the Decombinator software suite. For PS versus PT1 abundance plots, all samples were subsampled to the same number of TCRs (28,000). TCRs were defined as expanded if absent before sensitization and observed at least eight times at the 2-week time point. Clones were called with MiXCR by TCRdb after fastp trimmed the public reads at Q25, and only in-frame beta chains were retained. Rows with one shared CDR3 protein collapse into an entry with the most common genes and DNA. The V and J calls here are based on TCRdb, not the publication. A total of more than 300,000 distinct CDR3 sequences appear in this sample, around 5.5% of them only once. The biggest ten clones account for 7% to 10% of the sample.

This specimen's time point label, interpreted: pre-sensitization, week 0. Explained via the paper, the treatment or condition label denotes: therapeutic diphenylcyclopropenone sensitization with weekly scalp DPC. At every patch-test visit, the blood draw took place before the patch test was put on. Eligible patients were aged 18 to 70, diagnosed with alopecia, deemed suitable for DPC therapy, and excluded if pregnant. Total RNA was extracted from unfractionated whole blood collected in Tempus Blood RNA tubes. The sequence derives from a young woman with alopecia areata. Some clones in this sample may be carry-over from other donors' samples. The chain is assembled from TRBV29-1 and TRBJ1-5, with the D segment identity uncertain. The sample consisted of whole blood, taken in connection with sensitization to the hapten diphenylcyclopropenone (DPC). The sequenced DNA: TGCAGCGTTGAGACGGGCCTTGGCCAGCCCCAGCATTTT. Its translation reads: CSVETGLGQPQHF.